Below are 18 T cell receptor beta chains sequenced from a single sample in a study of human T cells and chemical hapten exposure. TCRdb re-derived calls from the RACE reads in MiXCR, one entry per CDR3 protein. Counted here are around 130,000 distinct CDR3 sequences, 12% occurring once; the ten biggest clones make up around 1.4%. Time point denoted: patch test 2, 6 weeks after DPC sensitization. Treatment here: therapeutic diphenylcyclopropenone sensitization with weekly scalp DPC. The input for sequencing was whole blood, taken in connection with sensitization to the hapten diphenylcyclopropenone (DPC). All receptors come from a woman between 45 and 65 years old with alopecia areata. Some clones in this sample may be carry-over from other donors' samples.

This chain connects TRBV5-1 to TRBJ2-7; no reliable D call. V lost 2 bases and J lost 7, with 10 bases in between. CDR1 is SGHRS and CDR2 is YFSETQ in the germline V gene. CDR3 length equals 12 residues. CDR3 coding DNA: TGCGCCAGCAGCTTCAGGCCTGGGGAGCAGTACTTC. It specifies CASSFRPGEQYF.

This clonotype was detected only a few times. CDR3 nucleotides: TGTGCCAGCAGCTTAGCGATAGCGGGGGGGGATGAGCAGTTCTTC. Translation: CASSLAIAGGDEQFF. The chain recombines TRBV7-2 with TRBJ2-1; 11 bases are shared with TRBD2. The V gene's germline CDR1 is SGHTA and CDR2 FQGNSA. This CDR3 has 15 amino acids. After removal of 0 bases from V and 8 bases from J, the junction contained 3 bases not matched to a gene.

The chain joins TRBV7-3 to TRBJ2-5, with 11 bases that match TRBD2. This CDR3 has 17 amino acids. CDR1 is SGHTA and CDR2 is FQGTGA in the germline V gene. V gave up 1 base and J gave up 5 bases; unmatched junction bases: 9. The CDR3 bases are TGTGCCAGCAGCTTAAGACCCGCTAGCGGGAGGCGGGAGACCCAGTACTTC. It encodes CASSLRPASGRRETQYF.

This clonotype was counted only a few times. This chain links TRBV12-3 or TRBV12-4 with TRBJ2-1; 14 positions match TRBD2. There are 17 residues in the CDR3. The ends lost 5 bases at V and 2 bases at J; junction bases unmatched: 5. CDR3 coding DNA: TGTGCCAGCAGTCCTGGGACTAGCGGGAGAACCTACAATGAGCAGTTCTTC. This sequence encodes CASSPGTSGRTYNEQFF.

This rearrangement joins TRBV12-3 or TRBV12-4 to TRBJ2-1; D uncertain. The CDR3 is 14 amino acids. V was trimmed by 3 bases and J by 9 bases, leaving 15 bases between them. The CDR3 protein is CASSFYPTSSEQFF. CDR3 in DNA: TGTGCCAGCAGTTTTTACCCGACCAGCAGTGAGCAGTTCTTC.

V gene TRBV6-5 combines with J gene TRBJ1-1, with 10 positions matching TRBD1. The junction had 3 bases not matched to a gene; V was cut back by 4 bases and J by 4 bases. The germline V gene encodes CDR1 MNHEY and CDR2 SVGAGI. This CDR3 contains 14 residues. The CDR3 loop is CASSWDRGSTEAFF. The CDR3 DNA is TGTGCCAGCAGTTGGGACAGGGGCTCCACTGAAGCTTTCTTT.

This clonotype was detected only a few times. The chain carries TRBV29-1 and TRBJ1-5, with a weak D call TRBD1 (5 bases). V dropped 4 bases and J dropped 5 bases, with 12 bases sitting between them. The V gene's germline CDR1 is SQVTM and CDR2 ANQGSEA. This CDR3 is built from 13 residues. CDR3 nucleotide sequence: TGCAGCGTTGGGCAGGGTAACGATCAGCCCCAGCATTTT. This translates into CSVGQGNDQPQHF.

In its sample, this clonotype was seen a few times. CDR3 in DNA: TGTGCCAGCAGCTGGCAGGGCCTCAGCTCTGGAAACACCATATATTTT. Its protein is CASSWQGLSSGNTIYF. This chain uses TRBV11-2 with TRBJ1-3; maybe TRBD1 (5 bases). Per germline, CDR1 SGHAT and CDR2 FQNNGV. Trimming took off 4 bases at V and 0 bases at J, with 13 bases between the two ends. The CDR3 contains 16 residues.

This clonotype was recorded a few times. The chain joins TRBV29-1 to TRBJ2-3; the match to TRBD1 covers 8 bases. V trimming: 4 bases; J trimming: 6 bases; junction bases outside the gene matches: 6. Looked up from germline, CDR1 is SQVTM and CDR2 is ANQGSEA. There are 13 residues in the CDR3. The CDR3 region is CSVVTGGVDTQYF. The CDR3 DNA reads as TGCAGCGTTGTTACAGGGGGTGTTGATACGCAGTATTTT.

This clonotype was counted a few times. The chain combines TRBV29-1 with TRBJ2-5; D might be TRBD2 (5 bases). The CDR3 has 14 amino acids. Germline-derived CDR1 and CDR2 are SQVTM and ANQGSEA. V lost 3 bases, J lost 4 bases, and 15 bases lay in between. CDR3 in amino acids: CSVDDNRGPETQYF. CDR3 bases: TGCAGCGTTGATGACAACCGAGGGCCAGAGACCCAGTACTTC.

This clonotype was observed many times. This chain uses TRBV7-8 with TRBJ1-3; D is undetermined. Trimming pared 4 bases from V and 0 bases from J, leaving 22 bases between. Looked up from germline, CDR1 is SGHVS and CDR2 is FQNEAQ. The CDR3 consists of 19 residues. The CDR3 DNA follows: TGTGCCAGCAGCTCCGACCGATACCGGGCCGCAACCTCTGGAAACACCATATATTTT. Amino acids: CASSSDRYRAATSGNTIYF.

The sample holds a few counts of this clonotype. CDR3 sequence: CSVTRGGRASEQYF. The CDR3, as DNA: TGCAGCGTGACGAGGGGCGGGAGGGCCTCCGAGCAGTACTTC. The V gene is TRBV29-1, the J gene TRBJ2-7, with 9 nucleotides matching TRBD2. The CDR3 is 14 residues long. Germline V gives CDR1 SQVTM, CDR2 ANQGSEA. The V gene end was trimmed by 6 bases and the J gene end by 6 bases; junction bases not matched to a gene: 12.

The rearrangement links TRBV3-1 to TRBJ2-7; 15 nucleotides line up with TRBD2. This CDR3 spans 16 amino acids. CDR1 LGHDT and CDR2 YNNKEL come from the germline V gene (reference sequence). Trimming cost V 4 bases and J 6 bases; bases outside gene matches: 7. CDR3 sequence (DNA): TGTGCCAGCAGCCCCCTGGGACTAGCGGGAGGCCCCGAGCAGTACTTC. Translation: CASSPLGLAGGPEQYF.

This clonotype appeared a few times. This chain's CDR3 is CASNPGGGYNEQFF. CDR3 sequence (DNA): TGTGCCAGCAATCCAGGGGGCGGCTACAATGAGCAGTTCTTC. The rearrangement joins TRBV6-2 or TRBV6-3 to TRBJ2-1; 8 bases agree with TRBD1. The CDR3 length is 14 residues. Germline assignment: CDR1 MNHEY and CDR2 SVGEGT. V was pared by 7 bases and J by 3 bases, with 5 bases of the junction left unmatched.

This chain uses TRBV4-1 with TRBJ2-7; 12 bases are a match to TRBD2. The J segment lost 1 base and the V segment lost 4 bases, leaving 5 bases of the junction unmatched. This CDR3 is 16 amino acids long. Germline CDR1 MGHRA, CDR2 YSYEKL. The CDR3 coding sequence is TGCGCCAGCAGCCCACAGACTAGCGGGAGATCCTACGAGCAGTACTTC. It specifies CASSPQTSGRSYEQYF.

This chain uses TRBV7-9 with TRBJ2-1; D is ambiguous. Germline V CDR1 and CDR2: SEHNR, FQNEAQ (reference sequence). The CDR3 is 16 residues long. V lost 2 bases and J 0 bases, leaving 11 bases between the germline ends. CDR3 protein: CASSLFPASSYNEQFF. CDR3 coding DNA: TGTGCCAGCAGCTTATTTCCCGCGAGCTCCTACAATGAGCAGTTCTTC.

This clonotype was seen a handful of times. J is TRBJ2-2 and V is TRBV7-3; a weak D match, TRBD1 (5 bases). CDR3 length: 13 amino acids. The V end lost 0 bases, the J end lost 8 bases, and 7 bases lay between the germline ends. Per the germline V gene, CDR1 is SGHTA and CDR2 is FQGTGA. CDR3 coding DNA: TGTGCCAGCAGCTTAACGGGGCTTGGGGAGCTGTTTTTT. Protein: CASSLTGLGELFF. The full variable domain, rest sourced from reference TRBV7-3 and TRBJ2-2, is GAGVSQTPSNKVTEKGKYVELRCDPISGHTALYWYRQSLGQGPEFLIYFQGTGAADDSGLPNDRFFAVRPEGSVSTLKIQRTERGDSAVYLCASSLTGLGELFFGEGSRLTVL.

This clonotype was found a few times. This chain joins TRBV14 and TRBJ1-1; weak D call: TRBD1 (5 bases). Germline V gives CDR1 SGHDN, CDR2 FVKESK. The V end was cut by 1 base, the J end by 7 bases, with 7 bases between. The CDR3 is made up of 12 amino acids. The CDR3 is CASSQVGGEAFF. CDR3 sequence (DNA): TGTGCCAGCAGCCAAGTGGGGGGTGAAGCTTTCTTT.